This entry concerns a single TCR beta chain. Its antigen is unidentified. Trimming removed 2 bases at V and 9 bases at J, with 10 bases between. Germline V gene data show CDR1 as GTSNPN and CDR2 as SVGIG (reference sequence). There are 11 residues in the CDR3. This sample was included in a study of T cell responses to AZD1222 COVID-19 vaccine. Regarding the study as a whole: Donors were mostly white British, more females; clonal diversity possibly underestimated. Following two doses of AZD1222, Spike-specific TCR breadth and depth rose. The study found vaccine-associated CD4 TCRs spanning spike, dominant at 160-218 and 743-854.

Data came from immunoSEQ multiplex PCR; TCRdb stores just in-frame clones and leaves some out. The table records 150,000 or so clones, nearly 95% of them present only once. Sample: peripheral blood, taken 28 days after the second AZD1222 dose. The V call is TRBV30, the J call TRBJ1-1; possibly TRBD1 for D (5 bases). The receptor was isolated from an adult who received the AZD1222 COVID-19 vaccine. CDR3 nucleotides: TGTGCCTGGAGTCTGGGGCTCCAAGCTTTCTTT. It translates to CAWSLGLQAFF.